Listed below are T cell receptor beta chains from one sample, sequenced in a study of radiation and T cells in renal cell carcinoma. This table comes from immunoSEQ multiplex PCR, and its TCRdb copy is limited to in-frame clones, with some not included. The sample has some 72,000 clones; around 80% are singletons. The source material was blood, sampled from a patient whose treatment included radiotherapy and nephrectomy. Receptors were obtained from a man in his 60s with renal cell carcinoma. The CDR3 runs from the conserved cysteine through the conserved F or W. A D gene is named only where the DNA matches it firmly. Clone size, where shown, is once, few, many, or a class for clones that have expanded.

d_gene	v_gene	j_gene	abundance	CDR3aa	CDR3nt
TRBD2	TRBV7-9	TRBJ2-4	NA	CASSSRRTGGEGSFGIQYF	TGTGCCAGCAGCTCCCGCCGAACGGGGGGGGAGGGCAGCTTTGGCATTCAGTACTTC
NA	TRBV5-1	TRBJ2-7	NA	CASSLDTGLSSYEQYF	TGCGCCAGCAGCTTGGATACAGGCCTTAGCTCCTACGAGCAGTACTTC
NA	TRBV9	TRBJ2-1	NA	CASSEATRLVVNEQFF	TGTGCCAGCAGCGAAGCGACCCGTCTGGTGGTAAATGAGCAGTTCTTC
NA	TRBV6-5	TRBJ2-2	few	CASTTLSGLPGELFF	TGTGCCAGCACCACCCTGTCAGGGCTCCCCGGGGAGCTGTTTTTT
TRBD1	TRBV9	TRBJ1-3	NA	CASSVLGDRVAGNTIYF	TGTGCCAGCAGCGTCCTCGGAGACAGGGTTGCTGGAAACACCATATATTTT
NA	TRBV11-2	TRBJ1-4	NA	CASSLSGAGDGEKLFF	TGTGCCAGCAGCTTATCGGGGGCAGGGGATGGCGAAAAACTGTTTTTT
TRBD1	TRBV7-6	TRBJ2-3	NA	CASSLALRGQGATDTQYF	TGTGCCAGCAGCTTAGCGCTACGGGGACAGGGGGCCACAGATACGCAGTATTTT
NA	TRBV6-5	TRBJ1-2	NA	CASSYGGYGYTF	TGTGCCAGCAGTTACGGGGGCTATGGCTACACCTTC
NA	TRBV10-3	TRBJ1-2	NA	CATAAASYGYTF	TGTGCCACGGCCGCAGCATCCTATGGCTACACCTTC
TRBD2	TRBV28	TRBJ2-1	NA	CASSPGTSGRGDEQFF	TGTGCCAGCAGTCCGGGGACTAGCGGGAGGGGAGATGAGCAGTTCTTC
NA	TRBV18	TRBJ2-2	NA	CASSPEGSRTGELFF	TGTGCCAGCTCACCAGAAGGGAGTCGGACCGGGGAGCTGTTTTTT
NA	TRBV19	TRBJ2-7	NA	CASRTDTNSYEQYF	TGTGCCAGTAGGACCGACACCAACTCCTACGAGCAGTACTTC
NA	TRBV18	TRBJ2-5	NA	CASSPGTQETQYF	TGTGCCAGCTCACCCGGGACACAAGAGACCCAGTACTTC
NA	TRBV5-1	TRBJ2-5	NA	CASSLQRGQETQYF	TGCGCCAGCAGCCTTCAAAGGGGTCAAGAAACCCAGTACTTC
TRBD1	TRBV4-1	TRBJ1-5	NA	CASSPSGTGGFQPQHF	TGCGCCAGCAGCCCCTCCGGGACAGGGGGATTTCAGCCCCAGCATTTT
NA	TRBV4-2	TRBJ2-3	few	CASSQDGALETDTQYF	TGTGCCAGCAGCCAAGATGGAGCTTTAGAGACAGATACGCAGTATTTT
NA	TRBV28	TRBJ2-1	few	CASSGQRIKGNEQFF	TGTGCCAGCAGCGGACAAAGAATCAAGGGCAATGAGCAGTTCTTC
TRBD1	TRBV5-1	TRBJ1-1	few	CASRERQGITEAFF	TGCGCCAGCAGGGAAAGACAGGGAATCACTGAAGCTTTCTTT
TRBD2	TRBV18	TRBJ2-1	few	CASSEQREGYNEQFF	TGTGCCAGCTCGGAACAGCGGGAGGGATACAATGAGCAGTTCTTC
NA	TRBV7-9	TRBJ2-6	NA	CASSLINSFSGANVLTF	TGTGCCAGCAGCTTAATTAATAGCTTCTCTGGGGCCAACGTCCTGACTTTC
NA	TRBV10-1	TRBJ2-1	few	CARAEQFF	TGCGCCAGGGCTGAGCAGTTCTTC
TRBD2	TRBV4-3	TRBJ2-1	NA	CASSQVTGAGTSGRGGYNEQFF	TGCGCCAGCAGCCAAGTCACGGGGGCCGGGACTAGCGGGAGAGGTGGATATAATGAGCAGTTCTTC
NA	TRBV11-2	TRBJ1-1	once	CASSPSEGSYTEAFF	TGTGCCAGCAGCCCTAGTGAGGGGTCGTACACTGAAGCTTTCTTT
TRBD1	TRBV29-1	TRBJ2-5	NA	CSVATGWVETQYF	TGCAGCGTCGCGACAGGGTGGGTGGAGACCCAGTACTTC
NA	TRBV7-2	TRBJ2-4	NA	CASSLKVSGKNIQYF	TGTGCCAGCAGCTTAAAGGTTAGCGGCAAAAACATTCAGTACTTC
NA	TRBV5-4	TRBJ2-1	NA	CASSPGSYNEQFF	TGTGCCAGCAGCCCCGGGAGTTACAATGAGCAGTTCTTC
NA	TRBV7-9	TRBJ2-5	few	CASSLEFGRVGQETQYF	TGTGCCAGCAGCCTAGAGTTCGGACGGGTGGGTCAAGAGACCCAGTACTTC
NA	TRBV21-1	TRBJ2-7	NA	CASSKEVQGGGSYEQYF	TGTGCCAGCAGCAAAGAGGTGCAGGGTGGGGGCTCCTACGAGCAGTACTTC
NA	TRBV11-2	TRBJ2-2	NA	CASTHLRRNTGELFF	TGTGCCAGCACCCATCTCAGGCGAAACACCGGGGAGCTGTTTTTT
NA	TRBV30	TRBJ1-4	NA	CAWSVASHFNEKLFF	TGTGCCTGGAGTGTGGCCTCCCATTTTAATGAAAAACTGTTTTTT
NA	TRBV21-1	TRBJ2-7	NA	CASSKGDGPYEQYF	TGTGCCAGCAGCAAAGGGGACGGTCCCTACGAGCAGTACTTC
NA	TRBV18	TRBJ2-1	NA	CASSPPEGDRSEQFF	TGTGCCAGCTCACCACCGGAGGGGGACCGAAGTGAGCAGTTCTTC
TRBD1	TRBV29-1	TRBJ1-5	NA	CSVVPGQGQPQHF	TGCAGCGTCGTCCCGGGACAGGGTCAGCCCCAGCATTTT
NA	TRBV10-3	TRBJ1-1	NA	CAISESGDYTEAFF	TGTGCCATCAGTGAGTCCGGGGATTACACTGAAGCTTTCTTT
NA	TRBV6-1	TRBJ1-3	NA	CASSDGYSGNTIYF	TGTGCCAGCTCCGACGGCTACTCTGGAAACACCATATATTTT
NA	TRBV18	TRBJ2-1	NA	CASSARTRGAYNEQFF	TGTGCCAGCTCAGCTCGCACTAGAGGGGCTTACAATGAGCAGTTCTTC
NA	TRBV9	TRBJ2-1	NA	CASSVGVEEQFF	TGTGCCAGCAGCGTAGGGGTCGAAGAGCAGTTCTTC
NA	TRBV29-1	TRBJ2-1	few	CSAGESTSSYNEQFF	TGCAGCGCCGGCGAGTCTACGAGTTCCTACAATGAGCAGTTCTTC
TRBD1	TRBV7-2	TRBJ2-3	NA	CASSLAGTGGTDTQYF	TGTGCCAGCAGCTTGGCCGGGACAGGGGGCACAGATACGCAGTATTTT
NA	TRBV6-1	TRBJ2-7	NA	CASIWHLDSYEQYF	TGTGCCAGCATATGGCACCTCGACTCCTACGAGCAGTACTTC
NA	TRBV28	TRBJ1-4	NA	CASSFFGQNEKLFF	TGTGCCAGCAGTTTTTTCGGACAGAATGAAAAACTGTTTTTT
NA	TRBV9	TRBJ2-5	NA	CASSVGPGWMGQTQYF	TGTGCCAGCAGCGTAGGCCCAGGGTGGATGGGGCAGACCCAGTACTTC
TRBD2	TRBV7-7	TRBJ2-1	NA	CASSLAGGSHNEQFF	TGTGCCAGCAGCTTAGCGGGAGGGTCCCACAATGAGCAGTTCTTC
TRBD2	TRBV11-2	TRBJ2-7	NA	CASSSPTSGAYEQYF	TGTGCCAGCAGCTCCCCTACTAGCGGGGCCTACGAGCAGTACTTC
NA	TRBV5-4	TRBJ1-3	NA	CASSQDPGNTIYF	TGTGCCAGCAGCCAGGACCCTGGAAACACCATATATTTT
TRBD1	TRBV7-9	TRBJ2-5	NA	CASSLEGTVRTQYF	TGTGCCAGCAGCTTAGAGGGGACAGTACGGACCCAGTACTTC